A selection of T cell receptor beta chains follows, all from one sample in a study of blood T cell repertoires in COVID-19. This table comes from immunoSEQ multiplex PCR, and its TCRdb copy is limited to in-frame clones, with some not included. The sample includes about 210,000 clones, approximately 84% seen only once; the top ten take 4.5% to 5%. The sequenced sample consisted of peripheral blood. These receptors originate from an elderly woman with acute or convalescent COVID-19. Each CDR3 is given with its conserved first and last residue. Fields, in order: D gene, V gene, J gene, clone size, CDR3 DNA, CDR3 protein. The D gene is left open where the match is weak. Not every row has a clone size; where given, it reads once, few, many or a size class.

d_call: TRBD1; v_call: TRBV19; j_call: TRBJ2-1; clone_size: once; cdr3_nt: TGTGCCAGTAGTCCGCAGGGGAACAGGGGCAATGAGCAGTTCTTC; cdr3_aa: CASSPQGNRGNEQFF
d_call: NA; v_call: TRBV30; j_call: TRBJ1-3; clone_size: NA; cdr3_nt: TGTGCCTGGAGTGGGACAGACCGAAACACCATATATTTT; cdr3_aa: CAWSGTDRNTIYF
d_call: NA; v_call: TRBV7-6; j_call: TRBJ1-6; clone_size: NA; cdr3_nt: TGTGCCAGCAGCTATGGTGGGCGGGCCAGAATTTCACCCCTCCACTTT; cdr3_aa: CASSYGGRARISPLHF
d_call: TRBD1; v_call: TRBV6-6; j_call: TRBJ2-5; clone_size: NA; cdr3_nt: TGTGCCAGCAGCAACAGGGGGAGGGAGACCCAGTACTTC; cdr3_aa: CASSNRGRETQYF
d_call: NA; v_call: TRBV30; j_call: TRBJ1-3; clone_size: NA; cdr3_nt: TGTGCTTCCTACCGATTCTCTGGAAACACCATATATTTT; cdr3_aa: CASYRFSGNTIYF
d_call: TRBD1; v_call: TRBV29-1; j_call: TRBJ1-2; clone_size: NA; cdr3_nt: TGCAGCGCGGGACAGGGCGATGGCTACACCTTC; cdr3_aa: CSAGQGDGYTF
d_call: NA; v_call: TRBV18; j_call: TRBJ1-5; clone_size: NA; cdr3_nt: TGTGCCAGCTCACTCGACTTATTCAGTCAGCCCCAGCATTTT; cdr3_aa: CASSLDLFSQPQHF
d_call: TRBD1; v_call: TRBV10-3; j_call: TRBJ2-1; clone_size: NA; cdr3_nt: TGTGCCATCAGTTCGGACAGGGGGTCCTACAATGAGCAGTTCTTC; cdr3_aa: CAISSDRGSYNEQFF
d_call: NA; v_call: TRBV30; j_call: TRBJ1-1; clone_size: NA; cdr3_nt: TGTGCCTGGAGCGGGAGGGGGATTAACACTGAAGCTTTCTTT; cdr3_aa: CAWSGRGINTEAFF
d_call: TRBD2; v_call: TRBV19; j_call: TRBJ2-5; clone_size: NA; cdr3_nt: TGTGCCAGTACCCCTAGCGGGCTCGAAGAGACCCAGTACTTC; cdr3_aa: CASTPSGLEETQYF
d_call: NA; v_call: TRBV19; j_call: TRBJ1-1; clone_size: once; cdr3_nt: TGTGCCAGTAGTCGGCAGGAGGCCACTGAAGCTTTCTTT; cdr3_aa: CASSRQEATEAFF
d_call: NA; v_call: TRBV7-2; j_call: TRBJ1-4; clone_size: few; cdr3_nt: TGTGCCAGCAGCTTAGATCGGAGGGCGGACGAAAAACTGTTTTTT; cdr3_aa: CASSLDRRADEKLFF
d_call: TRBD1; v_call: TRBV5-1; j_call: TRBJ1-2; clone_size: once; cdr3_nt: TGCGCCAGCAGCTCTGACAGGGGCTGGCGGAAGGGCGGGGACTATGGCTACACCTTC; cdr3_aa: CASSSDRGWRKGGDYGYTF
d_call: TRBD1; v_call: TRBV2; j_call: TRBJ1-2; clone_size: NA; cdr3_nt: TGTGCCAGCTTCCGGGACAGGGGAAATGTTCCCACCTTC; cdr3_aa: CASFRDRGNVPTF
d_call: NA; v_call: TRBV6-5; j_call: TRBJ2-5; clone_size: NA; cdr3_nt: TGTGCCAGCAGGGCCCAGAGGCAGGGACAAGAGACCCAGTACTTC; cdr3_aa: CASRAQRQGQETQYF